This T cell receptor (beta chain) was recovered during a study of blood T cell repertoires in COVID-19. Study context: In each case, the material was cDNA or gDNA derived from T cells, B-cell-depleted T cells, or PBMCs.

Assay: immunoSEQ multiplex PCR; the TCRdb copy retains only in-frame clones and omits some. The sample records around 140,000 clones, 80% to 85% being singletons. Unmatched junction bases numbered 10, after V lost 4 bases and J lost 5 bases. The CDR3 extends over 15 amino acids. Per germline, CDR1 SGDLS and CDR2 YYNGEE. This receptor was taken from a man aged 25-40 years with COVID-19, enrolled during active disease. The chain employs TRBV9 and TRBJ2-7, with 9 bases identical to TRBD2. Sample: peripheral blood. CDR3 sequence reads: CASSSTGTSLHEQYF. DNA of the CDR3: TGTGCCAGCAGCTCTACCGGGACTAGCCTCCACGAGCAGTACTTC.